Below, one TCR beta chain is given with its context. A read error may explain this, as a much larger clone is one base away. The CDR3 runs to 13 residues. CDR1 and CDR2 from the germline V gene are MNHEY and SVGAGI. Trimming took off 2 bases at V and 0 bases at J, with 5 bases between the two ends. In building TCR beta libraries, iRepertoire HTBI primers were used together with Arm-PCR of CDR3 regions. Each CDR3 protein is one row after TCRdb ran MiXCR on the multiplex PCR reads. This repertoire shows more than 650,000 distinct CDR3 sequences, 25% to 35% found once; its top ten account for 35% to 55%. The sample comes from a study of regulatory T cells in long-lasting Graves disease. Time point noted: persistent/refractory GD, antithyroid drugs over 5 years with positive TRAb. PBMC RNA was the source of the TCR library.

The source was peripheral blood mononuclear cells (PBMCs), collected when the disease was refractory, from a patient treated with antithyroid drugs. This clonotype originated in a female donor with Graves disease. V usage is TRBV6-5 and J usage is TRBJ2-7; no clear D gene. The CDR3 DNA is TGTGCCAGCAGTTACGAGAGCTCCTACGAGCAGTACTTC. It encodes CASSYESSYEQYF.